The T cell receptor beta chain described here comes from a study of siplizumab effects on memory and regulatory T cells. This table comes from immunoSEQ multiplex PCR, and its TCRdb copy is limited to in-frame clones, with some not included. In the table there are about 56,000 clones, just over 95% of which are singletons. The germline CDR1 and CDR2 sequences are SEHNR and FQNEAQ (reference sequence). This CDR3 is 14 amino acids long. This rearrangement joins TRBV7-9 to TRBJ2-2, with TRBD1 matching over 10 bases. The specimen was naive CD8+ T cells sorted from blood. This receptor was taken from a human donor in good health. The CDR3 DNA reads TGTGCGGTGAGGGGACAGGGGATTCCCGGGGAGCTGTTTTTT. This gives the protein CAVRGQGIPGELFF.